The 22 T cell receptor beta chains below come from one sample, sequenced in a study of CD8+ T cells in alopecia areata (dated by TCRdb to the late 2010s). The receptor library was made with the immunoSEQ multiplex PCR assay. RNA was extracted from all samples and reverse transcribed into cDNA, which served as template for TCR sequencing. This immuneACCESS table, as held by TCRdb, lists in-frame sequences with V and J called but not all clones. Of the missing ones, under half trace to an unresolved V gene in checked studies; the others have no known cause. The sample yields some 220,000 clones; roughly 56% were counted once. 1.6% of the sample belongs to the ten largest clones. The sample's time point label, decoded: around 4 weeks on oral tofacitinib. The sample's treatment or condition label is to be understood as: oral pan-JAK inhibitor, 5-10 mg twice daily. The material was CD4+ T cells sorted from blood, obtained at week 4, from a patient treated with tofacitinib. Receptors originate from a human donor with alopecia areata.

This chain links TRBV4-3 with TRBJ1-2, with D unclear. Trimming removed 2 bases at V and 0 bases at J, with 7 bases between. The germline CDR1 and CDR2 sequences are LGHNA and YSLEER. The CDR3 is 14 residues long. CDR3 DNA: TGCGCCAGCAGCCAAAACGAAGCTAACTATGGCTACACCTTC. Translating gives CASSQNEANYGYTF.

This rearrangement joins TRBV30 to TRBJ2-4, with D possibly TRBD1 on 6 matching bases. CDR3 length equals 13 residues. Germline V CDR1 and CDR2: GTSNPN, SVGIG (reference sequence). V was pared by 1 base and J by 8 bases, with 12 bases between. The DNA of the CDR3 is TGTGCCTGGAGTGGGTTAGGGGGAGACATTCAGTACTTC. Protein: CAWSGLGGDIQYF.

With respect to this clone: Other DNA variants within this sample encode the same CDR3. CDR3 coding DNA: TGTGCCAGCAGTCTCACAGTGAACACTGAAGCTTTCTTT. Encoded protein: CASSLTVNTEAFF. The chain employs TRBV7-7 and TRBJ1-1; D gene unclear. The germline V gene encodes CDR1 SSHAT and CDR2 FNYEAQ (reference sequence). The CDR3 has 13 residues. V lost 6 bases, J lost 0 bases, and 8 bases lay in between.

This CDR3 is CASSLTPFSGTGHKFQHF. DNA for the CDR3: TGTGCCAGCAGCTTAACGCCTTTCTCAGGGACAGGTCATAAGTTTCAGCATTTT. V and J are TRBV7-3 and TRBJ1-5, with 8 nucleotides matching TRBD1. Trimming took 0 bases from V and 13 from J; bases not matched to a gene: 20. The germline V gene encodes CDR1 SGHTA and CDR2 FQGTGA. CDR3 length equals 18 residues.

The chain is built from TRBV29-1 and TRBJ2-3; no clear D gene. Germline values: CDR1 SQVTM, CDR2 ANQGSEA. Trimming removed 2 bases at V and 6 bases at J, with 9 bases between. CDR3 length equals 12 residues. The CDR3 DNA sequence: TGCAGCGTTGAACTCAATGGGGATACGCAGTATTTT. This codes for CSVELNGDTQYF.

In its sample, this clone was seen a few times. The chain employs TRBV7-2 and TRBJ2-1; D is ambiguous. V was shortened by 5 bases and J by 0 bases, with 2 bases between the two germline ends. The CDR3 is 12 amino acids. Looked up from germline, CDR1 is SGHTA and CDR2 is FQGNSA. CDR3 sequence (DNA): TGTGCCAGCAGCGCCTCCTACAATGAGCAGTTCTTC. Encoded protein: CASSASYNEQFF. The whole variable domain, filled in from reference TRBV7-2 and TRBJ2-1, reads GAGVSQSPSNKVTEKGKDVELRCDPISGHTALYWYRQSLGQGLEFLIYFQGNSAPDKSGLPSDRFSAERTGGSVSTLTIQRTQQEDSAVYLCASSASYNEQFFGPGTRLTVL.

This rearrangement joins TRBV5-1 to TRBJ2-6; a weak D match, TRBD2 (5 bases). CDR1 and CDR2 (germline): SGHRS, YFSETQ. This CDR3 has 16 residues. V was shortened by 4 bases and J by 3 bases, with 14 bases between the two germline ends. CDR3 amino acids: CASSPMAGGGANVLTF. The DNA for the CDR3 is TGCGCCAGCAGCCCTATGGCAGGAGGTGGGGCCAACGTCCTGACTTTC.

The V and J genes are TRBV5-1 and TRBJ2-1, with D perhaps TRBD1 or TRBD2 (5 bases each). CDR1 and CDR2 from the germline V gene are SGHRS and YFSETQ. V dropped 4 bases and J dropped 6 bases, with 17 bases sitting between them. The CDR3 is 15 residues long. CDR3 sequence (DNA): TGCGCCAGCAGCCTCCCGGGACCCTGGGGCAATGAGCAGTTCTTC. Translating gives CASSLPGPWGNEQFF.

The chain is built from TRBV5-1 and TRBJ1-2; D gene unclear. The V gene lost 6 bases and the J gene lost 3 bases, with 24 bases spanning the gap. CDR1 is SGHRS, CDR2 YFSETQ, per germline. This CDR3 region has 17 residues. Written as DNA, the CDR3 is TGCGCCAGCACCGCGGGTTTAGCGGAGAGGCTAGACTATGGCTACACCTTC. This encodes CASTAGLAERLDYGYTF.

The rearrangement links TRBV29-1 to TRBJ1-1, with 7 bases that match TRBD1. CDR1 is SQVTM, CDR2 ANQGSEA, per germline. With V trimmed by 1 base and J by 0 bases, 5 bases remained unmatched. The CDR3 loop spans 15 amino acids. As DNA, the CDR3 is TGCAGCGTTGAAGGACAGGGCCCGATGAACACTGAAGCTTTCTTT. Translation gives CSVEGQGPMNTEAFF.

This chain connects TRBV18 to TRBJ2-5; 7 positions agree with TRBD2. The J call is doubtful: the DNA matches TRBJ2-7 better. Germline V gives CDR1 KGHSH, CDR2 LQKENI. The CDR3 is 13 amino acids. The CDR3 DNA sequence: TGTGCCAGCTCAGGGGACTACCGCTACGAGCAGTACTTC. Amino acids: CASSGDYRYEQYF.

This clone has more than one count but fewer than ten. This chain uses TRBV6-1 with TRBJ2-3, with D tentatively TRBD1 or TRBD2 (5 bases each). The CDR3 length is 15 residues. V lost 4 bases and J lost 1, with 12 bases in between. Looked up from germline, CDR1 is MNHNS and CDR2 is SASEGT. The CDR3 DNA follows: TGTGCCAGCAGTGGCTGGGACGGCGGCACAGATACGCAGTATTTT. As protein: CASSGWDGGTDTQYF.

V usage is TRBV4-3 and J usage is TRBJ2-7; D is unresolved. The CDR3 runs 17 residues. CDR1 and CDR2 (germline): LGHNA, YSLEER. V was clipped by 0 bases and J by 1 base, with 16 bases between them. The CDR3 DNA reads as TGCGCCAGCAGCCAAGAGAGGAATAGGGCCGGTTCCTACGAGCAGTACTTC. Its translation is CASSQERNRAGSYEQYF.

The chain is built from TRBV25-1 and TRBJ1-5, with 12 nucleotides matching TRBD1. Trimming removed 5 bases from V and 6 bases from J; junction bases left unmatched: 8. The length of the CDR3 is 16 residues. The germline gives CDR1 MGHDK, CDR2 SYGVNS. CDR3 nucleotide sequence: TGTGCCAGCAGTCCACCCGGGACAGGGGGCATTCAGCCCCAGCATTTT. Translation: CASSPPGTGGIQPQHF.

This clone has just one count. This chain connects TRBV25-1 to TRBJ1-2; D gene unclear. Germline CDR1 and CDR2: MGHDK and SYGVNS. V lost 6 bases and J 4 bases, leaving 15 bases between the germline ends. The CDR3 is made up of 14 amino acids. The DNA of the CDR3 is TGTGCCAGCAGGCCCCGGGAAGCATTCTATGGCTACACCTTC. Its translation is CASRPREAFYGYTF.

The V call is TRBV6-1, the J call TRBJ1-6, with 9 bases matching TRBD1. Germline loops: CDR1 MNHNS, CDR2 SASEGT. The CDR3 length is 14 residues. V trimming: 7 bases; J trimming: 9 bases; junction bases outside the gene matches: 7. The CDR3 reads CASNVRDRASPLHF. CDR3 sequence (DNA): TGTGCCAGCAACGTCCGGGACAGGGCTTCACCCCTCCACTTT.

The V call is TRBV6-5, the J call TRBJ2-7; D is unresolved. The CDR3 has 13 residues. Trimming shortened V by 6 bases and J by 4 bases, and 13 bases separated the two germline ends. Looked up from germline, CDR1 is MNHEY and CDR2 is SVGAGI. The CDR3 sequence: CASSPHQEYEQYF. DNA of the CDR3: TGTGCCAGCAGCCCACATCAAGAGTACGAGCAGTACTTC.

The chain is built from TRBV6-5 and TRBJ1-2; TRBD1 might be the D (6 bases). Trimming removed 7 bases at V and 1 base at J, with 16 bases between. This CDR3 has 15 amino acids. CDR1 and CDR2 (germline): MNHEY, SVGAGI. In DNA, the CDR3 is TGTGCCAGCAACCAACAGGGCCCCCTTAACTATGGCTACACCTTC. Residues: CASNQQGPLNYGYTF.

This clone came up a few times. V is TRBV27 and J is TRBJ1-2; D possibly corresponds to TRBD1 (6 bases). The CDR3 runs 14 residues. Germline V CDR1 and CDR2: MNHEY, SMNVEV (reference sequence). The V gene lost 3 bases and the J gene lost 2 bases, with 10 bases spanning the gap. DNA of the CDR3: TGTGCCAGCAGTTTGGCCAGGGGAAACTATGGCTACACCTTC. Its protein product is CASSLARGNYGYTF.

V and J are TRBV5-4 and TRBJ2-2; D tentatively fits TRBD1 or TRBD2 (5 bases each). The CDR3 extends over 14 amino acids. The V end lost 0 bases, the J end lost 7 bases, and 10 bases lay between the germline ends. CDR1 and CDR2 from the germline V gene are SGHNT and YYREEE (reference sequence). The CDR3 sequence: CASSLEGRRGELFF. The CDR3, as DNA: TGTGCCAGCAGCTTGGAGGGACGTCGCGGGGAGCTGTTTTTT.

This chain joins TRBV5-1 and TRBJ2-7; 7 nucleotides line up with TRBD1. Germline V gene sequence: CDR1 SGHRS, CDR2 YFSETQ. With 2 bases clipped from V and 3 bases from J, the junction kept 5 bases outside the gene matches. CDR3 length equals 14 residues. CDR3 in amino acids: CASSFQDRIYEQYF. The CDR3 coding sequence is TGCGCCAGCAGCTTCCAGGACAGGATCTACGAGCAGTACTTC.

In DNA form, the CDR3 reads TGCGCCAGCAGCACTCAAAACGACTTCGGCACAGATACGCAGTATTTT. Translation: CASSTQNDFGTDTQYF. This chain links TRBV5-1 with TRBJ2-3; no clear D gene. This CDR3 is 16 amino acids long. Germline V gene lookup returns CDR1 SGHRS and CDR2 YFSETQ. V was trimmed by 4 bases and J by 1 base, leaving 16 bases between them.